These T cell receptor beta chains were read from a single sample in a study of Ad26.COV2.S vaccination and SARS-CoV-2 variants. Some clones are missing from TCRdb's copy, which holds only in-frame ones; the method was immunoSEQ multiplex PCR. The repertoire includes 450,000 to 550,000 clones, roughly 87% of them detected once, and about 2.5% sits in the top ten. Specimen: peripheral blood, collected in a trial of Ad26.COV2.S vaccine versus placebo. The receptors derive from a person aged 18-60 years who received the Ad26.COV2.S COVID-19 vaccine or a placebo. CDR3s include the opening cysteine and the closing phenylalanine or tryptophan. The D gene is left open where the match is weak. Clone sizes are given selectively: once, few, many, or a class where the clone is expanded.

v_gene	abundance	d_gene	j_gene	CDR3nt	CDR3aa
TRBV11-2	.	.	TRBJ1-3	TGTGCCAGCAGCTTAGATAGGTGGGAGAAGTTACTCTCTGGAAACACCATATATTTT	CASSLDRWEKLLSGNTIYF
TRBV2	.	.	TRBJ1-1	TGTGCCAGCAGGACCCACAGGGAAGAAGGGGACACTGAAGCTTTCTTT	CASRTHREEGDTEAFF
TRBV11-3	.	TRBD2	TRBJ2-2	TGTGCCAGCAGCTTTCGGACTAGCCGTACTGGGGAGCTGTTTTTT	CASSFRTSRTGELFF
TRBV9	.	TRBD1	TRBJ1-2	TGTGCCAGCAGTGGCCCGGGACAGGGAGGATATGGCTACACCTTC	CASSGPGQGGYGYTF
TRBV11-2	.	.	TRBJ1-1	TGTGCCAGCGGGTTACTGCAGGGGTCGGGGTCGGTCACTGAAGCTTTCTTT	CASGLLQGSGSVTEAFF
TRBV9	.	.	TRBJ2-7	TGTGCCAGCAGCGAATCTCCCAGGGACTACGAGCAGTACTTC	CASSESPRDYEQYF
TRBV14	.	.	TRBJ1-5	TGTGCCAGCAGCCAAGATATTCCGGTCGGGCAGGGAGGCGATCAGCCCCAGCATTTT	CASSQDIPVGQGGDQPQHF
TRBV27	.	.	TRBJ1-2	TGTGCCAGCAGTCATTCGGGCTATGGCTACACCTTC	CASSHSGYGYTF
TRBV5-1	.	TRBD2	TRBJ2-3	TGCGCCAGCAGCTTGGCGCGGGGGGGCACAGATACGCAGTATTTT	CASSLARGGTDTQYF
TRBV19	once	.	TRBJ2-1	TGTGCCAGTAGTATAAACGGACTCGCCACTCGGGAGCAGTTCTTC	CASSINGLATREQFF
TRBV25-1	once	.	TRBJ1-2	TGTGCCAGCAGTGGGGGAAAGTACTATGGCTACACCTTC	CASSGGKYYGYTF
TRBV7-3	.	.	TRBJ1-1	TGTGCCGCGCGAGGACAGCCGAACACTGAAGCTTTCTTT	CAARGQPNTEAFF
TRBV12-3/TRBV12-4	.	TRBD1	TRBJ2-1	TGTGCCAGCTCCTACGCCGACAGGGGTCTTAAGTTCTTC	CASSYADRGLKFF
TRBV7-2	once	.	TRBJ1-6	TGTGCCAGCAGCTTAGTTTATGGAGGGTCACCCCTCCACTTT	CASSLVYGGSPLHF
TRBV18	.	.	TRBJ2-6	TGTGCCAGCTCACCACCAGAGGGATCTGGGGCCAACGTCCTGACTTTC	CASSPPEGSGANVLTF
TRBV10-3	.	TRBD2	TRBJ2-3	TGTGCCATCAGTGCGGGTAGCGGGAGCATGACAGATACGCAGTATTTT	CAISAGSGSMTDTQYF
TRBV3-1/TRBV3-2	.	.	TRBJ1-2	TGTGCCAGCAGGGACAGCGGACCAGTGGATGGCTACACCTTC	CASRDSGPVDGYTF